One sample yielded the 5 T cell receptor beta chains listed below, sequenced in a study of T cells after posttransplantation cyclophosphamide. Produced via immunoSEQ multiplex PCR; TCRdb's table is partial and in-frame only. The sample lists fewer than 20,000 clones; 94% were seen once. The naive gate required viable CD3+CD4+ or CD3+CD8+ cells with CCR7+CD45RA+CD45RO-CD95-CD27+CD28+ phenotype. The sequenced sample consisted of naive CD4+ T cells sorted from blood. The receptors here all came from a woman aged 50 to 65 in good health and a related stem cell transplant donor.

V usage is TRBV18 and J usage is TRBJ2-4; weak D call: TRBD1 (5 bases). With 3 bases removed from V and 4 bases from J, the gap between germline ends came to 16 bases. The CDR3 runs to 16 residues. CDR1 and CDR2 (germline): KGHSH, LQKENI. CDR3 amino acids: CASSPLVQGTKNIQYF. The CDR3 bases are TGTGCCAGCTCACCCTTAGTTCAGGGTACAAAAAACATTCAGTACTTC.

V usage is TRBV6-6 and J usage is TRBJ2-1; 10 bases are shared with TRBD2. CDR1 MNHNY and CDR2 SVGAGI come from the germline V gene (reference sequence). There are 15 residues in the CDR3. The V and J ends lost 5 bases and 0 bases, in that order; junction bases with no gene match: 1. The chain's CDR3 is CASSIAGGSYNEQFF. The DNA of the CDR3 is TGTGCCAGCAGTATAGCGGGAGGCTCCTACAATGAGCAGTTCTTC.

The V and J genes are TRBV6-4 and TRBJ2-1, with D hard to call. This CDR3 spans 13 amino acids. V was cut by 3 bases and J by 3 bases, with 6 bases left in between. The germline gives CDR1 MRHNA, CDR2 SNTAGT. CDR3 coding DNA: TGTGCCAGCAGTGAGCGGAGCTACAATGAGCAGTTCTTC. It yields the protein CASSERSYNEQFF.

CDR3 nucleotides: TGTGCCAGCAGTGAGGGGCGACTTATAGACGTGGGTCAGCCCCAGCATTTT. Residues: CASSEGRLIDVGQPQHF. The J gene is TRBJ1-5, the V gene TRBV2; perhaps TRBD1 as D (5 bases). V was shortened by 3 bases and J by 6 bases, with 21 bases between the two germline ends. CDR3 length: 17 amino acids. Germline loops: CDR1 SNHLY, CDR2 FYNNEI.

The chain uses TRBV19 and TRBJ2-3; 8 bases match TRBD1. V lost 5 bases and J lost 1; bases outside the gene matches: 5. Germline V gene data show CDR1 as LNHDA and CDR2 as SQIVND (reference sequence). The CDR3 runs to 15 residues. For the CDR3, the DNA is TGTGCCAGTAGTTGGTCGGGACAGGGCACAGATACGCAGTATTTT. Its protein product is CASSWSGQGTDTQYF.